Below are 5 T cell receptor beta chains sequenced from a single sample in a study of blood T cell repertoires in COVID-19. Method: immunoSEQ multiplex PCR; TCRdb's copy keeps in-frame clones and lacks some. Of approximately 210,000 clones listed, more than 80% are singletons. Sequencing input: peripheral blood. Receptors originate from a man aged 25 to 45 who had recovered from COVID-19.

This clone was picked up a small number of times. V gene TRBV30 combines with J gene TRBJ2-1; 8 bases are a match to TRBD2. The V and J ends lost 3 bases and 3 bases, in that order; junction bases with no gene match: 4. CDR1 is GTSNPN, CDR2 SVGIG, per germline (reference sequence). The CDR3 runs to 14 residues. The CDR3 spells CAWSGLAGYNEQFF. In DNA, the CDR3 is TGTGCCTGGAGCGGACTAGCCGGCTACAATGAGCAGTTCTTC.

This clone was counted between two and nine times. The rearrangement joins TRBV27 to TRBJ2-2, with 8 positions matching TRBD2. The CDR3 contains 17 residues. J was trimmed by 6 bases and V by 2 bases; bases with no gene match: 11. Germline V lookup: CDR1 MNHEY, CDR2 SMNVEV (reference sequence). CDR3: CASSLGRGLGLPGELFF. CDR3 sequence (DNA): TGTGCCAGCAGTTTAGGGAGGGGACTAGGCCTCCCCGGGGAGCTGTTTTTT.

The CDR3 region has the DNA TGTGCCAGCAGTTTGGACAGGTTTGAACTGTTTTTT. Protein sequence: CASSLDRFELFF. The chain is built from TRBV6-2 or TRBV6-3 and TRBJ1-4; 7 nucleotides agree with TRBD1. The CDR3 is 12 amino acids. Germline V CDR1 and CDR2: MNHEY, SVGEGT. Losses at the gene ends were 4 bases for V and 12 bases for J; bases not matched to a gene: 5.

This clone was seen only a few times. V gene TRBV24-1 combines with J gene TRBJ2-7; tentative D call: TRBD2 (5 bases). This CDR3 comprises 13 residues. The germline V and J ends were trimmed by 9 bases and 1 base, with 12 bases remaining between them. CDR1 KGHDR and CDR2 SFDVKD come from the germline V gene. CDR3 coding DNA: TGTGCCACCCGGGGAGCCCAGTCCTACGAGCAGTACTTC. Protein sequence: CATRGAQSYEQYF.

The chain carries TRBV9 and TRBJ2-3; 10 bases are a match to TRBD1. V lost 3 bases to trimming and J lost 6 bases; unmatched junction nucleotides: 4. Germline lookup yields CDR1 SGDLS and CDR2 YYNGEE. This CDR3 has 14 residues. The CDR3, as DNA: TGTGCCAGCAGCGCTTTGGACAGGGGGGATACGCAGTATTTT. It yields the protein CASSALDRGDTQYF. Based on the CDR3 plus reference TRBV9 and TRBJ2-3, the full variable domain is DSGVTQTPKHLITATGQRVTLRCSPRSGDLSVYWYQQSLDQGLQFLIQYYNGEERAKGNILERFSAQQFPDLHSELNLSSLELGDSALYFCASSALDRGDTQYFGPGTRLTVL.